Each of the 13 T cell receptor beta chains below was sequenced from the same sample in a study of T cells in Graves' hyperthyroidism and ophthalmopathy. Researchers took RNA transcripts and amplified the TCR beta CDR3 regions from them. During a first-round RT-PCR of the TCR CDR3, the HTBI primer set was used. TCRdb processed the multiplex PCR reads anew with MiXCR; each CDR3 protein has one entry. The table includes over 700,000 distinct CDR3 sequences, 35% to 45% detected once. What was sequenced was blood. Source of these receptors: a man between 18 and 29 years old with Graves' hyperthyroidism.

This chain uses TRBV19 with TRBJ1-2, with TRBD1 identical over 10 bases. Germline V gives CDR1 LNHDA, CDR2 SQIVND (reference sequence). V shed 4 bases, J shed 8 bases, and the junction held 13 bases outside the gene matches. This CDR3 has 16 amino acids. The CDR3 here is CASSTPPDRGREGYTF. The DNA for the CDR3 is TGTGCCAGTAGTACGCCTCCCGACAGGGGGCGCGAAGGCTACACCTTC.

The chain has TRBV20-1 and TRBJ1-1, with D unresolved. V lost 4 bases and J 7 bases, leaving 13 bases between the germline ends. CDR1 is DFQATT, CDR2 SNEGSKA, per germline (reference sequence). The CDR3 loop spans 12 amino acids. The chain's CDR3 is CSAKNMEGEAFF. The CDR3 bases are TGCAGTGCTAAAAACATGGAAGGTGAAGCTTTCTTT.

The chain employs TRBV20-1 and TRBJ1-2, with TRBD1 identical over 7 bases. V trimming: 0 bases; J trimming: 6 bases; junction bases outside the gene matches: 10. From germline, CDR1 is DFQATT and CDR2 SNEGSKA (reference sequence). This CDR3 has 15 residues. CDR3 coding DNA: TGCAGTGCTAGAGATGGTGCCAGGGGGAGAGATGGCTACACCTTC. This encodes CSARDGARGRDGYTF.

The rearrangement uses TRBV15 and TRBJ2-5; 8 nucleotides line up with TRBD1. The end of the DNA aligns better with TRBJ2-1, so the J call may be wrong. Germline V gives CDR1 LNHNV, CDR2 YYDKDF (reference sequence). The length of the CDR3 is 13 residues. The CDR3 nucleotides read TGTGCCACCAGCAGAGGCCAGGGGGCTCGGCAGTTCTTC. It yields the protein CATSRGQGARQFF.

Turning to this clonotype: A read error may be the cause here, since a much bigger clone is one base away. CDR3 DNA: TGTGCCCGCAGTTCGGACAGGGTGAACACTGAAGCTTTCTTT. Its translation is CARSSDRVNTEAFF. The V and J genes are TRBV7-6 and TRBJ1-1; 8 bases line up with TRBD1. Germline values: CDR1 SGHVS, CDR2 FNYEAQ. The CDR3 runs to 14 residues.

The J gene is TRBJ1-1, the V gene TRBV20-1; D is ambiguous. The V end lost 0 bases, the J end lost 4 bases, and 6 bases lay between the germline ends. The germline CDR1 and CDR2 sequences are DFQATT and SNEGSKA (reference sequence). The CDR3 runs to 12 residues. The CDR3 sequence is CSARERSTEAFF. The DNA of the CDR3 is TGCAGTGCTAGAGAGAGGAGCACTGAAGCTTTCTTT.

This clonotype was recorded many times. The chain has TRBV6-5 and TRBJ1-6, with 7 bases matching TRBD1. CDR3 size: 14 residues. The germline V gene encodes CDR1 MNHEY and CDR2 SVGAGI. V was clipped by 6 bases and J by 9 bases; unmatched bases: 8. CDR3 coding DNA: TGTGCCAGCAGCCCCGACAGGGTGCGTTCACCCCTCCACTTT. Its translation: CASSPDRVRSPLHF.

The rearrangement uses TRBV7-2 and TRBJ2-7; D possibly corresponds to TRBD2 (8 bases). CDR1 is SGHTA and CDR2 is FQGNSA in the germline V gene. CDR3 length: 17 amino acids. The ends were cut back, 5 bases at V and 8 bases at J, with 28 bases in the middle. Here the CDR3 reads CASSLRQGVGGGAQQYF. CDR3 nucleotides: TGTGCCAGCAGCCTCCGACAGGGAGTCGGGGGGGGCGCCCAGCAGTACTTC.

A word on this clonotype: Given a much more abundant clone one base away, this may be a read error. The J gene is TRBJ1-2, the V gene TRBV2, with D uncertain. V dropped 6 bases and J dropped 0 bases, with 14 bases sitting between them. This CDR3 is built from 15 residues. Germline V gene lookup returns CDR1 SNHLY and CDR2 FYNNEI. In nucleotides, the CDR3 is TGTGCCAGCAGCTTAAGAGACACAGCTAACTATGGCTACACCTTC. This gives the protein CASSLRDTANYGYTF.

This clonotype has only a few counts. V gene TRBV19 combines with J gene TRBJ2-2; the D is unclear. The CDR3 covers 14 residues. Looked up from germline, CDR1 is LNHDA and CDR2 is SQIVND (reference sequence). The V end was cut by 9 bases, the J end by 3 bases, with 14 bases between. The CDR3 spells CASSQQPYTGELFF. The CDR3 nucleotides are TGTGCCAGCAGCCAACAGCCGTACACCGGGGAGCTGTTTTTT.

This clonotype was counted a few times. This chain joins TRBV14 and TRBJ1-6; D is undetermined. The CDR3 spans 16 residues. CDR1 and CDR2 from the germline V gene are SGHDN and FVKESK. Trimming left V 4 bases short and J 4 bases short, with 14 bases between. CDR3 DNA: TGTGCCAGCAGCCTGTCCCTCCGGGGATATAATTCACCCCTCCACTTT. Encoded protein: CASSLSLRGYNSPLHF.

This rearrangement joins TRBV4-1 to TRBJ2-7, with D perhaps matching TRBD1 (5 bases). Trimming cost V 3 bases and J 6 bases, with 12 bases left between them. Germline CDR1 and CDR2: MGHRA and YSYEKL. This CDR3 comprises 13 residues. The CDR3, as DNA: TGCGCCAGCAGCCAGGATCCTGGGGCCGAGCAGTACTTC. Its protein product is CASSQDPGAEQYF.

This clonotype was detected a few times. The J gene is TRBJ2-5, the V gene TRBV7-2; D is ambiguous. Germline assignment: CDR1 SGHTA and CDR2 FQGNSA. This CDR3 region has 16 residues. The germline V and J ends were trimmed by 2 bases and 1 base, with 14 bases remaining between them. The CDR3 region is CASSLIAMGLQETQYF. CDR3 sequence (DNA): TGTGCCAGCAGCTTAATCGCGATGGGTCTCCAAGAGACCCAGTACTTC.